This entry lists 30 T cell receptor beta chains sequenced from one sample in a study of blood T cell repertoires in COVID-19. The assay was immunoSEQ multiplex PCR, and TCRdb's table has in-frame clones only and misses some. In the table there are roughly 500,000 clones, approximately 92% of which are singletons. The material sequenced was peripheral blood. The receptors originated from a man aged 18 to 35 with COVID-19, enrolled during active disease.

V usage is TRBV9 and J usage is TRBJ2-7; the D is unclear. V shed 0 bases and J shed 3 bases, with 10 bases lying between them. The CDR3 spans 14 residues. Germline lookup yields CDR1 SGDLS and CDR2 YYNGEE. This CDR3 reads CASSVDQAGYEQYF. The CDR3 DNA is TGTGCCAGCAGCGTAGATCAGGCCGGCTACGAGCAGTACTTC.

This rearrangement joins TRBV19 to TRBJ1-2; TRBD1 might be the D (5 bases). The germline V gene encodes CDR1 LNHDA and CDR2 SQIVND (reference sequence). Between the trimmed V and J ends, which lost 6 bases and 4 bases, there was a span of 15 bases. This CDR3 has 14 residues. CDR3 residues: CASSPETVSYGYTF. The CDR3, as DNA: TGTGCCAGTAGCCCCGAGACAGTATCCTATGGCTACACCTTC.

This chain links TRBV11-2 with TRBJ2-3; D unclear. Trimming took 3 bases from V and 3 from J, leaving 10 bases between them. This CDR3 has 14 residues. Per the germline V gene, CDR1 is SGHAT and CDR2 is FQNNGV. In DNA, the CDR3 is TGTGCCAGCAGCTTCCAAATTAGTACAGATACGCAGTATTTT. Its protein product is CASSFQISTDTQYF.

This chain links TRBV19 with TRBJ2-5; no definite D call. Germline CDR1 and CDR2: LNHDA and SQIVND (reference sequence). This CDR3 comprises 14 residues. V lost 5 bases and J 4 bases, leaving 14 bases between the germline ends. As DNA, the CDR3 is TGTGCCAGTAGTGTAGTTCGGAGAGGAGAGACCCAGTACTTC. Amino acid sequence: CASSVVRRGETQYF.

This clone was counted a single time. The chain has TRBV3-1 (or the pseudogene TRBV3-2) and TRBJ2-7; 9 bases are shared with TRBD1. In germline, CDR1 is LGHDT, CDR2 YNNKEL (reference sequence). After removal of 6 bases from V and 2 bases from J, the junction contained 8 bases not matched to a gene. This CDR3 region has 15 residues. The CDR3 region is CASRLSGTGTYEQYF. In nucleotides, the CDR3 is TGTGCCAGCAGACTTTCCGGGACAGGGACCTACGAGCAGTACTTC.

This chain joins TRBV24-1 and TRBJ2-1, with TRBD1 as a possible D gene (6 bases). Germline V CDR1 and CDR2: KGHDR, SFDVKD. V lost 6 bases and J 4 bases, leaving 15 bases between the germline ends. The CDR3 length is 15 residues. CDR3 region: CATSFPGTLYNEQFF. The DNA of the CDR3 is TGTGCCACCAGTTTTCCCGGGACACTTTACAATGAGCAGTTCTTC.

The chain combines TRBV5-4 with TRBJ1-1; 9 nucleotides line up with TRBD1. Germline V gene data show CDR1 as SGHNT and CDR2 as YYREEE (reference sequence). This CDR3 is 14 amino acids long. Trimming at V came to 4 bases and at J to 1 base, leaving 2 bases not matched to a gene. DNA of the CDR3: TGTGCCAGCAGCCGGGACAGGGCGAACACTGAAGCTTTCTTT. It translates to CASSRDRANTEAFF.

This clone was detected ten times or more. In DNA form, the CDR3 reads TGTGCCAGCAGCGCATCCGGGACAAATAATTCACCCCTCCACTTT. Translating it yields CASSASGTNNSPLHF. The chain uses TRBV6-2 or TRBV6-3 and TRBJ1-6, with D possibly being TRBD1 (6 bases). The CDR3 is 15 amino acids. CDR1 and CDR2 (germline): MNHEY, SVGEGT. V lost 6 bases to trimming and J lost 5 bases, with 14 bases between them.

The gene calls are TRBV19 and TRBJ2-1; 8 positions match TRBD2. The CDR3 consists of 14 residues. V dropped 5 bases and J dropped 6; count of bases not matched to a gene: 6. Germline CDR1 is LNHDA and CDR2 is SQIVND (reference sequence). CDR3 DNA sequence: TGTGCCAGTAGTCCCCGGGGGGGCTTCAATGAGCAGTTCTTC. Translating gives CASSPRGGFNEQFF.

CDR3 sequence reads: CASSYLAGGRGEQFF. The CDR3 DNA sequence: TGTGCCAGCAGTTACCTAGCGGGGGGGCGCGGTGAGCAGTTCTTC. The rearrangement links TRBV27 to TRBJ2-1, with 12 bases aligning to TRBD2. J gave up 9 bases and V 4 bases, and 7 bases lay outside the gene matches. The CDR3 extends over 15 amino acids. Looked up from germline, CDR1 is MNHEY and CDR2 is SMNVEV (reference sequence).

The chain's CDR3 is CASSLHDRETEAFF. Written as DNA, the CDR3 is TGTGCCAGCAGCCTCCACGATCGGGAGACTGAAGCTTTCTTT. The chain combines TRBV3-1 (or the pseudogene TRBV3-2) with TRBJ1-1; D not certain. Germline CDR1 LGHDT, CDR2 YNNKEL (reference sequence). The V end was cut by 4 bases, the J end by 5 bases, with 14 bases between. This CDR3 spans 14 amino acids.

Regarding this clone: An end of the junction does not agree with germline; a read error may underlie this. The V call is TRBV3-1 (or the pseudogene TRBV3-2), the J call TRBJ2-1; possibly TRBD2 for D (6 bases). Germline-derived CDR1 and CDR2 are LGHDT and YNNKEL (reference sequence). There are 15 residues in the CDR3. Here the CDR3 reads CASSQPGGSYSEQFF. CDR3 in DNA: TGTGCCAGCAGCCAACCTGGGGGGTCCTACAGTGAGCAGTTCTTC.

The chain recombines TRBV10-2 with TRBJ1-3; a possible D gene is TRBD1 (5 bases). The CDR3 runs to 15 residues. V was pared by 6 bases and J by 0 bases, with 12 bases between. Germline CDR1 and CDR2: WSHSY and SAAADI. The CDR3 DNA reads as TGCGCCAGCAGAGGGCAGGGATACTCTGGAAACACCATATATTTT. Amino acid sequence: CASRGQGYSGNTIYF.

The CDR3 coding sequence is TGTGCCAGTAACCTCCGGCTAGCGGGGGTAAATACGCAGTATTTT. Translated, it gives CASNLRLAGVNTQYF. The V gene is TRBV19, the J gene TRBJ2-3, with 10 positions matching TRBD2. V lost 7 bases to trimming and J lost 7 bases; unmatched junction nucleotides: 11. CDR3 length equals 15 residues. Looked up from germline, CDR1 is LNHDA and CDR2 is SQIVND (reference sequence).

This sequence joins TRBV6-5 and TRBJ2-1, with D maybe TRBD1 (6 bases). CDR1 and CDR2 from the germline V gene are MNHEY and SVGAGI. The CDR3 is 14 amino acids. V gave up 5 bases and J gave up 3 bases, with 11 bases separating them. CDR3 nucleotide sequence: TGTGCCAGCAGTCTCTCGGACAGCTACAATGAGCAGTTCTTC. It encodes CASSLSDSYNEQFF.

This clone occurred a few times. At the DNA level, this CDR3 is encoded by other sequences in the same sample as well. The rearrangement uses TRBV4-1 and TRBJ2-7, with D perhaps TRBD1 (6 bases). The CDR3 has 15 residues. Trimming took off 1 base at V and 4 bases at J, with 14 bases between the two ends. Germline V gene lookup returns CDR1 MGHRA and CDR2 YSYEKL. This chain's CDR3 is CASSQASGVSYEQYF. Here the CDR3 DNA reads TGCGCCAGCAGCCAAGCCTCAGGGGTTTCGTACGAGCAGTACTTC.

This rearrangement joins TRBV14 to TRBJ2-7; 8 bases are a match to TRBD1. The germline V gene encodes CDR1 SGHDN and CDR2 FVKESK. This CDR3 is 16 amino acids long. V dropped 3 bases and J dropped 0; count of bases not matched to a gene: 7. DNA for the CDR3: TGTGCCAGCAGCCAGGAAACAGGGGGAAGCTCCTACGAGCAGTACTTC. Protein: CASSQETGGSSYEQYF.

This sequence joins TRBV2 and TRBJ1-1, with D unresolved. The CDR3 length is 10 residues. Trimming removed 8 bases at V and 6 bases at J, with 7 bases between. Germline CDR1 SNHLY, CDR2 FYNNEI. In DNA, the CDR3 is TGTGCCAGCGCGGTGTCTGAAGCTTTCTTT. Translation gives CASAVSEAFF.

The V gene is TRBV25-1, the J gene TRBJ1-6; no clear D. The CDR3 sequence is 13 residues long. The V end lost 3 bases, the J end lost 4 bases, and 4 bases lay between the germline ends. Germline V CDR1 and CDR2: MGHDK, SYGVNS. The CDR3 spells CASSESYNSPLHF. The CDR3 DNA follows: TGTGCCAGCAGTGAGTCGTATAATTCACCCCTCCACTTT.

V is TRBV7-6 and J is TRBJ1-1, with 8 bases matching TRBD1. Germline assignment: CDR1 SGHVS and CDR2 FNYEAQ. The V segment lost 5 bases and the J segment 4 bases; nucleotides outside the gene matches: 6. This CDR3 spans 14 amino acids. The CDR3 here is CASSSTGGGTEAFF. As DNA, the CDR3 is TGTGCCAGCAGCAGTACAGGGGGAGGCACTGAAGCTTTCTTT.

The chain combines TRBV11-2 with TRBJ2-1, with 9 bases aligning to TRBD2. With 1 base clipped from V and 8 bases from J, the junction kept 6 bases outside the gene matches. Germline V lookup: CDR1 SGHAT, CDR2 FQNNGV. The CDR3 has 15 residues. DNA for the CDR3: TGTGCCAGCAGCTTAGGACTAGCGGATAGGGATGAGCAGTTCTTC. As protein: CASSLGLADRDEQFF.

The chain couples TRBV25-1 to TRBJ2-7; 8 nucleotides agree with TRBD1. The V and J ends lost 3 bases and 5 bases, in that order; junction bases with no gene match: 9. CDR3 size: 15 residues. Germline V gene lookup returns CDR1 MGHDK and CDR2 SYGVNS. CDR3 DNA: TGTGCCAGCAGTGACCCTCAAGACAGGGGCCACGAGCAGTACTTC. Translation: CASSDPQDRGHEQYF.

The V gene is TRBV7-9, the J gene TRBJ2-7; D is perhaps TRBD1 (5 bases). The CDR3 is made up of 15 amino acids. Germline CDR1 is SEHNR and CDR2 is FQNEAQ (reference sequence). Trimming pared 5 bases from V and 3 bases from J, leaving 17 bases between. The CDR3 loop reads CASSRYDSGYYEQYF. CDR3 DNA sequence: TGTGCCAGCAGCCGATACGACAGTGGATACTACGAGCAGTACTTC.

V usage is TRBV11-3 and J usage is TRBJ1-2, with 7 bases matching TRBD1. Germline values: CDR1 SGHNT, CDR2 YENEEA. J was trimmed by 6 bases and V by 5 bases; bases with no gene match: 6. The CDR3 runs 13 residues. The CDR3 DNA sequence: TGTGCCAGCAGCCTCCTCGGACAGGATGGCTACACCTTC. Protein product: CASSLLGQDGYTF. The whole variable domain, remainder taken from reference TRBV11-3 and TRBJ1-2, is EAGVVQSPRYKIIEKKQPVAFWCNPISGHNTLYWYLQNLGQGPELLIRYENEEAVDDSQLPKDRFSAERLKGVDSTLKIQPAELGDSAVYLCASSLLGQDGYTFGSGTRLTVV.

This chain links TRBV6-5 with TRBJ2-7; possibly TRBD1 for D (5 bases). The CDR3 sequence is 15 residues long. Germline assignment: CDR1 MNHEY and CDR2 SVGAGI. V lost 4 bases, J lost 2 bases, and 15 bases lay in between. The DNA for the CDR3 is TGTGCCAGCAGTTCCCTGACAGTTCCTACCTACGAGCAGTACTTC. This encodes CASSSLTVPTYEQYF.

The chain couples TRBV10-2 to TRBJ2-4, with D tentatively TRBD2 (5 bases). Germline V gene sequence: CDR1 WSHSY, CDR2 SAAADI. This CDR3 is 12 amino acids long. Trimming took off 8 bases at V and 5 bases at J, with 10 bases between the two ends. CDR3 loop: CASGLAENIQYF. The DNA for the CDR3 is TGCGCCAGCGGGCTAGCTGAAAACATTCAGTACTTC.

This chain joins TRBV6-5 and TRBJ1-1; D possibly corresponds to TRBD1 (6 bases). V gave up 5 bases and J gave up 2 bases, with 15 bases separating them. This CDR3 has 15 residues. CDR1 MNHEY and CDR2 SVGAGI come from the germline V gene. The DNA of the CDR3 is TGTGCCAGCAGTCCCTTTCAGGGGCTCAACACTGAAGCTTTCTTT. Translating gives CASSPFQGLNTEAFF.

This clone was counted a few times. The V call is TRBV29-1, the J call TRBJ2-7; 7 bases fit TRBD1. J gave up 2 bases and V 0 bases, and 7 bases lay outside the gene matches. The CDR3 runs 15 residues. CDR1 and CDR2 (germline): SQVTM, ANQGSEA. Here the CDR3 DNA reads TGCAGCGTTGAAGATCCGAGACAGGGAACCTACGAGCAGTACTTC. Translating gives CSVEDPRQGTYEQYF.

This clone showed up just once. The chain links TRBV3-1 (or the pseudogene TRBV3-2) to TRBJ2-5; 8 nucleotides line up with TRBD2. Germline trimming cut 3 bases from V and 2 bases from J; bases unmatched to any gene: 14. This CDR3 contains 18 residues. In germline, CDR1 is LGHDT, CDR2 YNNKEL (reference sequence). CDR3 in amino acids: CASSQEIRGAGGQETQYF. In DNA, the CDR3 is TGTGCCAGCAGCCAGGAAATCCGAGGTGCGGGGGGACAAGAGACCCAGTACTTC.

The chain uses TRBV3-1 (or the pseudogene TRBV3-2) and TRBJ1-4; weak D call: TRBD1 (6 bases). Germline CDR1 LGHDT, CDR2 YNNKEL (reference sequence). The CDR3 has 13 residues. Trimming cost V 4 bases and J 11 bases, with 14 bases left between them. DNA of the CDR3: TGTGCCAGCAGCCCGGTATTCCAGGGGAAACTGTTTTTT. Protein sequence: CASSPVFQGKLFF.